The 23 T cell receptor beta chains in this list originate from one sample, sequenced in a study of control samples from healthy donors and cancer patients. Only in-frame clones appear in the TCRdb table, and some are missing; sequencing was by immunoSEQ multiplex PCR. The sample holds 140,000 to 150,000 clones, about 89% seen once. Specimen: blood. The receptors come from a young man in good health.

The chain uses TRBV27 and TRBJ1-2; D is unclear. Germline CDR1 reads MNHEY; CDR2 reads SMNVEV (reference sequence). This CDR3 region has 13 residues. V lost 4 bases and J lost 5, with 11 bases in between. In DNA, the CDR3 is TGTGCCAGCAGTTACACAGCCGGATATGGCTACACCTTC. It is translated as CASSYTAGYGYTF.

This chain links TRBV21-1 with TRBJ2-7. TRBV21-1 is flagged as a pseudogene. The CDR3 is made up of 14 amino acids. The CDR3 sequence: CASSKGETESEQYF. DNA for the CDR3: TGTGCCAGCAGCAAGGGGGAAACAGAGAGCGAGCAGTACTTC.

V gene TRBV9 combines with J gene TRBJ1-1, with no clear D. Trimming took off 4 bases at V and 2 bases at J, with 27 bases between the two ends. The CDR3 runs 19 residues. Germline V gene lookup returns CDR1 SGDLS and CDR2 YYNGEE. The CDR3 loop is CASSTGFPVPERTNTEAFF. The CDR3 DNA follows: TGTGCCAGCAGCACTGGTTTTCCGGTTCCGGAAAGAACTAACACTGAAGCTTTCTTT.

The V gene is TRBV6-4, the J gene TRBJ1-5; D ambiguous. V lost 4 bases and J 1 base, leaving 5 bases between the germline ends. Per the germline V gene, CDR1 is MRHNA and CDR2 is SNTAGT. This CDR3 comprises 13 residues. Here the CDR3 reads CASSVDSNQPQHF. The CDR3 nucleotides read TGTGCCAGCAGTGTGGACAGCAATCAGCCCCAGCATTTT.

The chain employs TRBV27 and TRBJ1-6; D not resolved. Trimming removed 2 bases at V and 2 bases at J, with 13 bases between. Germline V gene data show CDR1 as MNHEY and CDR2 as SMNVEV (reference sequence). The CDR3 extends over 17 amino acids. For the CDR3, the DNA is TGTGCCAGCAGTTTACTTCCCCTCAAGGCCTATAATTCACCCCTCCACTTT. Translated, it gives CASSLLPLKAYNSPLHF.

This clone has only one observation. The chain couples TRBV5-8 to TRBJ1-4; no definite D call. This CDR3 is built from 15 residues. The V gene's germline CDR1 is SGHTS and CDR2 YDEGEE. The germline V and J ends were trimmed by 0 bases and 0 bases, with 6 bases remaining between them. Written as DNA, the CDR3 is TGTGCCAGCAGCTTGGATGGCGCAACTAATGAAAAACTGTTTTTT. It encodes CASSLDGATNEKLFF.

Concerning this clone: Relative to the germline gene, one junction end is altered; a read error may explain this. The chain combines TRBV16 with TRBJ1-5; D is undetermined. Germline loops: CDR1 KGHSY, CDR2 FQNENV. This CDR3 region has 14 residues. The CDR3 reads CASSESGINQPQHF. The CDR3 region has the DNA TGTGCCAGCAGCGAATCGGGGATCAATCAGCCCCAGCATTTT.

The rearrangement links TRBV13 to TRBJ1-2; D remains unclear. The germline V gene encodes CDR1 PRHDT and CDR2 FYEKMQ (reference sequence). The V end lost 0 bases, the J end lost 0 bases, and 8 bases lay between the germline ends. The CDR3 totals 15 residues. CDR3 sequence (DNA): TGTGCCAGCAGCTTAGGCACCTTCGCTAACTATGGCTACACCTTC. Its protein is CASSLGTFANYGYTF.

The genes are TRBV6-6 and TRBJ1-5; possible D gene TRBD1, 6 bases. Trimming left V 5 bases short and J 3 bases short, with 20 bases between. This CDR3 has 17 residues. CDR1 is MNHNY and CDR2 is SVGAGI in the germline V gene (reference sequence). CDR3 sequence: CASSPTLRTEINQPQHF. DNA for the CDR3: TGTGCCAGCAGTCCTACTCTGAGGACAGAAATCAATCAGCCCCAGCATTTT.

The CDR3 loop is CASSLIAGTYGYTF. The CDR3 coding sequence is TGTGCCAGCAGCTTAATAGCCGGCACCTATGGCTACACCTTC. The chain employs TRBV7-3 and TRBJ1-2; D uncertain. The V end lost 1 base, the J end lost 4 bases, and 10 bases lay between the germline ends. Germline CDR1 and CDR2: SGHTA and FQGTGA. This CDR3 spans 14 amino acids.

The rearrangement joins TRBV29-1 to TRBJ2-3, with D possibly TRBD1 on 7 matching bases. Trimming cost V 4 bases and J 2 bases, with 13 bases left between them. Germline-derived CDR1 and CDR2 are SQVTM and ANQGSEA. The CDR3 runs to 14 residues. CDR3: CSVVGGQYTDTQYF. DNA of the CDR3: TGCAGCGTTGTGGGGGGACAGTACACAGATACGCAGTATTTT.

This chain links TRBV3-1 (or the pseudogene TRBV3-2) with TRBJ1-1; weak D call: TRBD1 (6 bases). CDR1 and CDR2 from the germline V gene are LGHDT and YNNKEL (reference sequence). The CDR3 is made up of 15 amino acids. Trimming removed 4 bases at V and 4 bases at J, with 16 bases between. The CDR3 protein is CASSLTTGYPTEAFF. The CDR3, as DNA: TGTGCCAGCAGCCTCACTACAGGGTACCCCACTGAAGCTTTCTTT.

V gene TRBV5-6 combines with J gene TRBJ2-3; possibly TRBD1 or TRBD2 for D (5 bases each). The CDR3 sequence is 14 residues long. V was cut by 3 bases and J by 0 bases, with 8 bases left in between. CDR1 and CDR2 from the germline V gene are SGHDT and YYEEEE. The CDR3 reads CASSSGASTDTQYF. For the CDR3, the DNA is TGTGCCAGCAGCTCCGGGGCCAGCACAGATACGCAGTATTTT.

The rearrangement uses TRBV5-1 and TRBJ2-2; 11 nucleotides agree with TRBD2. Germline assignment: CDR1 SGHRS and CDR2 YFSETQ. The CDR3 is 16 amino acids. V trimming: 0 bases; J trimming: 6 bases; junction bases outside the gene matches: 4. This CDR3 is CASSLENSGRAGELFF. CDR3 nucleotide sequence: TGCGCCAGCAGCTTGGAAAATAGCGGGAGGGCCGGGGAGCTGTTTTTT. The full variable domain, with the rest looked up from reference TRBV5-1 and TRBJ2-2, is KAGVTQTPRYLIKTRGQQVTLSCSPISGHRSVSWYQQTPGQGLQFLFEYFSETQRNKGNFPGRFSGRQFSNSRSEMNVSTLELGDSALYLCASSLENSGRAGELFFGEGSRLTVL.

This clone was detected once. The V and J genes are TRBV9 and TRBJ1-2; D ambiguous. The V gene lost 0 bases and the J gene lost 0 bases, with 9 bases spanning the gap. Germline V gene lookup returns CDR1 SGDLS and CDR2 YYNGEE. The CDR3 is 15 residues long. DNA of the CDR3: TGTGCCAGCAGCGTAGGGGCGACCACTAACTATGGCTACACCTTC. Protein sequence: CASSVGATTNYGYTF.

The rearrangement uses TRBV7-9 and TRBJ1-5; D unresolved. Trimming took off 5 bases at V and 7 bases at J, with 12 bases between the two ends. Germline V lookup: CDR1 SEHNR, CDR2 FQNEAQ (reference sequence). The CDR3 spans 13 residues. In DNA, the CDR3 is TGTGCCAGCAGCCAAGGAAGTTGGCAGCCCCAGCATTTT. Translation gives CASSQGSWQPQHF.

This chain links TRBV19 with TRBJ2-7, with unresolved D. This CDR3 spans 15 amino acids. Germline CDR1 reads LNHDA; CDR2 reads SQIVND (reference sequence). Trimming pared 1 base from V and 4 bases from J, leaving 14 bases between. The CDR3 region has the DNA TGTGCCAGTAGTATAGGCGACACGCGCCAGTACGAGCAGTACTTC. Residues: CASSIGDTRQYEQYF. Together with reference TRBV19 and TRBJ2-7, the CDR3 gives the full variable domain: DGGITQSPKYLFRKEGQNVTLSCEQNLNHDAMYWYRQDPGQGLRLIYYSQIVNDFQKGDIAEGYSVSREKKESFPLTVTSAQKNPTAFYLCASSIGDTRQYEQYFGPGTRLTVT.

The V call is TRBV3-1 (or the pseudogene TRBV3-2), the J call TRBJ2-7, with a tentative D call TRBD2 (6 bases). With 0 bases removed from V and 0 bases from J, the gap between germline ends came to 9 bases. This CDR3 has 15 residues. Germline V gene sequence: CDR1 LGHDT, CDR2 YNNKEL (reference sequence). The CDR3 DNA reads TGTGCCAGCAGCCAAGACGTGACTAGCTCCTACGAGCAGTACTTC. Its protein is CASSQDVTSSYEQYF.

The chain joins TRBV7-9 to TRBJ2-2; D is possibly TRBD1 (5 bases). V dropped 1 base and J dropped 6 bases, with 9 bases sitting between them. The CDR3 length is 14 residues. Germline-derived CDR1 and CDR2 are SEHNR and FQNEAQ (reference sequence). CDR3 nucleotides: TGTGCCAGCAGCTTAGGGGCAGGGTCCGGGGAGCTGTTTTTT. Protein: CASSLGAGSGELFF.

The V gene is TRBV9, the J gene TRBJ2-5, with D perhaps TRBD2 (5 bases). The CDR3 has 16 amino acids. Deletions cut 4 bases from V and 2 bases from J, with 18 bases between. CDR1 and CDR2 from the germline V gene are SGDLS and YYNGEE. CDR3 DNA: TGTGCCAGCAGCCCGACGGACCTGGCGGGTCAAGAGACCCAGTACTTC. This encodes CASSPTDLAGQETQYF.

The chain carries TRBV25-1 and TRBJ1-2, with D uncertain. Germline V gene lookup returns CDR1 MGHDK and CDR2 SYGVNS. V was shortened by 4 bases and J by 10 bases, with 10 bases between the two germline ends. The CDR3 totals 11 residues. CDR3: CASSASRIYTF. CDR3 bases: TGTGCCAGCAGTGCCTCCAGGATCTACACCTTC.

V is TRBV7-8 and J is TRBJ1-2; 8 bases are a match to TRBD1. The J segment lost 2 bases and the V segment lost 1 base, leaving 6 bases of the junction unmatched. From germline, CDR1 is SGHVS and CDR2 FQNEAQ. The CDR3 consists of 16 residues. The CDR3 sequence: CASSLGTGGTNYGYTF. The CDR3 DNA sequence: TGTGCCAGCAGCTTAGGAACAGGGGGTACAAACTATGGCTACACCTTC.

This clone was counted once. The V and J genes are TRBV7-8 and TRBJ1-2; TRBD1 might be the D (5 bases). Trimming removed 3 bases at V and 4 bases at J, with 9 bases between. CDR3 length: 13 amino acids. Germline V gene data show CDR1 as SGHVS and CDR2 as FQNEAQ. Here the CDR3 reads CASSFGGGYGYTF. The CDR3, as DNA: TGTGCCAGCAGCTTCGGGGGAGGCTATGGCTACACCTTC.